This T cell receptor (beta chain) was obtained from a study of cytomegalovirus exposure and HLA in healthy donors. Study-wide context: Of roughly 400 genotyped donors, more than 75% clustered with self-reported Caucasian donors.

Amplification used 60 Vbeta primers and 13 Jbeta primers. Assay used: immunoSEQ multiplex PCR; TCRdb lists only in-frame clones, some missing. The repertoire holds about 86,000 clones, with 70% to 80% as singletons. This clone came up many times. The sequence derives from a man aged 55 to 70 in good health and CMV-seronegative. The sequencing input was PBMCs.

This CDR3 is CASSLSGDYEQYF. The CDR3 region has the DNA TGCGCCAGCAGCCTCAGCGGGGACTACGAGCAGTACTTC. The chain recombines TRBV5-1 with TRBJ2-7, with 7 bases lining up with TRBD2. CDR1 is SGHRS and CDR2 is YFSETQ in the germline V gene. The CDR3 length is 13 residues. V shed 4 bases and J 3 bases; nucleotides not matched to a gene: 4.